This TCR beta chain was found in a study of OX40 agonist ivuxolimab in advanced cancers. The data were produced by immunoSEQ multiplex PCR, yet TCRdb's version contains in-frame clones alone and is incomplete. The sample contains some 100,000 clones, roughly 89% of which appear only once. The length of the CDR3 is 14 residues. The germline V and J ends were trimmed by 4 bases and 3 bases, with 10 bases remaining between them. The germline V gene has CDR1 MNHNY and CDR2 SVGAGI (reference sequence). The chain joins TRBV6-6 to TRBJ2-1, with D possibly matching TRBD1 (7 bases). This TCR came from an adult with an advanced solid tumor such as melanoma, head and neck, liver or kidney cancer. The sample was CD4+ or CD8+ T cells sorted from blood, taken in a trial of the OX40 agonist ivuxolimab. CDR3 sequence reads: CASSSGGRYNEQFF. The DNA for the CDR3 is TGTGCCAGCAGTTCAGGGGGGCGCTACAATGAGCAGTTCTTC.